This T cell receptor (beta chain) was recorded in a study of vaccination and CD4 T cells after COVID-19. Study information: The authors exposed cells to overlapping spike peptides derived from SARS-CoV-2, HCoV-NL63, HCoV-OC43 and HCoV-229E.

As to this clonotype: Its antigen is not identified.

Study results and limitations: Median numbers of SARS-CoV-2-reactive clonotypes increased from 21 to 38 (not a significant change).

Sequencing of the DNA from cultured CD4+ T cells was carried out with the Oncomine TCR Beta short-read assay. TCRdb used MiXCR to reprocess the PCR reads, holding one entry per CDR3 protein. The repertoire has fewer than 2,500 distinct CDR3 sequences, around 60% of them found once; the top ten carry more than 60%. Documented treatment: roughly 11-day PBMC culture with coronavirus spike peptide pools or control peptides (ViraFEST assay). Unexposed donor CD4+ T cells predated the COVID-19 pandemic, collected 2011-2018. This CDR3 has 13 residues. Trimming took 7 bases from V and 7 from J, leaving 13 bases between them. CDR1 is SGHTA and CDR2 is FQGNSA in the germline V gene.

This chain links TRBV7-2 with TRBJ2-2; a possible D gene is TRBD2 (5 bases). The origin of this receptor is a human donor in good health. The sample consisted of CD4+ T cells from blood, cultured in vitro. The CDR3 nucleotides are TGTGCCAGCAACACGCGGGCAAACGGGGAGCTGTTTTTT. This encodes CASNTRANGELFF.